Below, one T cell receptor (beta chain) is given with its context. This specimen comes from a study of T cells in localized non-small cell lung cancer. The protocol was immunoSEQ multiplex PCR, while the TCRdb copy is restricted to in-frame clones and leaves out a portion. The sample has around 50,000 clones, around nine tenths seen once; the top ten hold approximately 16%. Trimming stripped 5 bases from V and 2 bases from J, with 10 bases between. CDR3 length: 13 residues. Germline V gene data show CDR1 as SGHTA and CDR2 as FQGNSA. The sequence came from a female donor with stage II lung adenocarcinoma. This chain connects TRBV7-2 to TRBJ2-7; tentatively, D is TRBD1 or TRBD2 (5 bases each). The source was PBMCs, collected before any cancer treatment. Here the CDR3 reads CASSQSGPYEQYF. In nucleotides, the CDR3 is TGTGCCAGCAGCCAATCGGGACCCTACGAGCAGTACTTC.